This entry lists 9 T cell receptor beta chains sequenced from one sample in a study of identical twins. Each CDR3 protein is one row after TCRdb ran MiXCR on the 5' RACE reads. The profile shows approximately 670,000 distinct CDR3 sequences, around 6% of them singletons. Sequencing used naive T cells sorted from blood. Source of these receptors: a man between 18 and 29 years old in good health.

This clonotype showed up many times. This CDR3 is CASSYPGETQYF. CDR3 DNA: TGTGCCAGCAGTTACCCAGGAGAGACCCAGTACTTC. The chain joins TRBV6-5 to TRBJ2-5; D is unresolved. The V gene lost 2 bases and the J gene lost 4 bases, with 5 bases spanning the gap. Germline-derived CDR1 and CDR2 are MNHEY and SVGAGI. The CDR3 runs to 12 residues.

This clonotype was picked up a small number of times. V is TRBV6-1 and J is TRBJ2-2, with D possibly TRBD2 on 6 matching bases. CDR3 length: 16 residues. The V end was cut by 6 bases, the J end by 1 base, with 15 bases between. CDR1 is MNHNS and CDR2 is SASEGT in the germline V gene. CDR3 sequence reads: CASRTAGSGNTGELFF. The CDR3 DNA reads as TGTGCCAGCAGAACGGCGGGTAGCGGGAACACCGGGGAGCTGTTTTTT.

In its sample, this clonotype was seen many times. The chain has TRBV6-5 and TRBJ1-2; no reliable D call. Germline CDR1 is MNHEY and CDR2 is SVGAGI. CDR3 length: 14 residues. Trimming took 4 bases from V and 3 from J, leaving 12 bases between them. CDR3 in amino acids: CASSSTRSYYGYTF. In DNA form, the CDR3 reads TGTGCCAGCAGTTCTACTAGGAGCTACTATGGCTACACCTTC.

This clonotype occurred many times. The rearrangement links TRBV29-1 to TRBJ2-1; the match to TRBD1 covers 8 bases. Per germline, CDR1 SQVTM and CDR2 ANQGSEA. The CDR3 contains 10 residues. With V trimmed by 6 bases and J by 15 bases, 7 bases remained unmatched. The CDR3 sequence is CSVQGAYRFF. CDR3 in DNA: TGCAGCGTCCAGGGGGCGTATCGGTTCTTC.

This clonotype came up a few times. This rearrangement joins TRBV2 to TRBJ2-2, with 8 positions matching TRBD1. Germline CDR1 and CDR2: SNHLY and FYNNEI. This CDR3 is 14 amino acids long. V lost 6 bases and J lost 6; bases outside the gene matches: 6. The CDR3 spells CASRGQVGPGELFF. The CDR3 nucleotides read TGTGCCAGCAGGGGACAGGTTGGTCCCGGGGAGCTGTTTTTT.

The chain joins TRBV12-3 or TRBV12-4 to TRBJ1-4; D remains unclear. This CDR3 is built from 14 residues. V lost 3 bases, J lost 4 bases, and 9 bases lay in between. CDR3 bases: TGTGCCAGCAGTTTCGCCAACCGTAATGAAAAACTGTTTTTT. Translation: CASSFANRNEKLFF.

This clonotype came up many times. The chain is built from TRBV12-3 or TRBV12-4 and TRBJ2-3; D gene uncertain. This CDR3 contains 13 residues. V was trimmed by 6 bases and J by 0 bases, leaving 7 bases between them. CDR3 sequence: CASRWASTDTQYF. DNA for the CDR3: TGTGCCAGCAGGTGGGCTAGCACAGATACGCAGTATTTT.

This clonotype was recorded at least ten times. The J gene is TRBJ2-1, the V gene TRBV5-1; no clear D gene. V was shortened by 1 base and J by 6 bases, with 8 bases between the two germline ends. Germline V CDR1 and CDR2: SGHRS, YFSETQ. The CDR3 covers 13 residues. CDR3 in amino acids: CASSLTHGNEQFF. CDR3 coding DNA: TGCGCCAGCAGCTTGACGCACGGCAATGAGCAGTTCTTC.

This clonotype was recorded many times. The chain combines TRBV28 with TRBJ1-2; possible D gene TRBD1, 6 bases. Trimming stripped 11 bases from V and 5 bases from J, with 18 bases between. CDR3 length: 13 amino acids. CDR1 is MDHEN and CDR2 is SYDVKM in the germline V gene. This CDR3 is CAEGPQGRYGYTF. Here the CDR3 DNA reads TGTGCCGAGGGACCACAGGGTCGGTATGGCTACACCTTC.